These 28 T cell receptor beta chains share one sample of origin, sequenced in a study of blood T cell repertoires in COVID-19. Measured with immunoSEQ multiplex PCR; TCRdb has only the in-frame clones, and not every one. The table lists over 100,000 clones, around 80% of them singletons. Sequencing used peripheral blood. All receptors derive from a woman of 80 years or more with active or convalescent COVID-19.

This clone was seen just once. The chain employs TRBV28 and TRBJ2-7; D uncertain. This CDR3 comprises 12 residues. Trimming cost V 4 bases and J 0 bases, with 4 bases left between them. CDR1 and CDR2 (germline): MDHEN, SYDVKM. CDR3 sequence (DNA): TGTGCCAGCAGTTCCTCCTCCTACGAGCAGTACTTC. Its translation is CASSSSSYEQYF.

This sequence joins TRBV29-1 and TRBJ2-7; D may be TRBD2 (6 bases). Germline lookup yields CDR1 SQVTM and CDR2 ANQGSEA. V was clipped by 0 bases and J by 2 bases, with 14 bases between them. The CDR3 totals 15 residues. In DNA form, the CDR3 reads TGCAGCGTTGAAGACCCGGGACGGGGGACCTACGAGCAGTACTTC. Residues: CSVEDPGRGTYEQYF.

The CDR3, as DNA: TGTGCCAGCAGCCAAGATGGGACTAGCGAGACCTACGAGCAGTACTTC. Translating gives CASSQDGTSETYEQYF. V is TRBV3-1 (or the pseudogene TRBV3-2) and J is TRBJ2-7, with TRBD2 identical over 10 bases. The CDR3 extends over 16 amino acids. Unmatched junction bases numbered 4, after V lost 0 bases and J lost 2 bases. From germline, CDR1 is LGHDT and CDR2 YNNKEL (reference sequence).

V is TRBV7-9 and J is TRBJ2-7, with TRBD1 identical over 10 bases. Germline values: CDR1 SEHNR, CDR2 FQNEAQ (reference sequence). Trimming cost V 1 base and J 2 bases; bases outside gene matches: 2. The CDR3 extends over 15 amino acids. The CDR3 DNA follows: TGTGCCAGCAGCTTAGGCGGGACAGGGGCCTACGAGCAGTACTTC. Its protein product is CASSLGGTGAYEQYF.

V gene TRBV9 combines with J gene TRBJ2-1; 10 nucleotides align to TRBD2. The CDR3 is 14 residues long. With V trimmed by 6 bases and J by 7 bases, 7 bases remained unmatched. Germline loops: CDR1 SGDLS, CDR2 YYNGEE. CDR3 in DNA: TGTGCCAGCAACTTAGCGGGAGGCCGGAATGAGCAGTTCTTC. Translated: CASNLAGGRNEQFF.

The V call is TRBV10-1, the J call TRBJ2-2; 8 bases match TRBD1. CDR1 WNHNN and CDR2 SYGVQD come from the germline V gene (reference sequence). CDR3 size: 15 residues. V was clipped by 2 bases and J by 6 bases; unmatched bases: 5. CDR3 bases: TGCGCCAGCAGTGAGAATACAGGGGGTGCCGGGGAGCTGTTTTTT. Its protein is CASSENTGGAGELFF.

V gene TRBV27 combines with J gene TRBJ2-7, with D possibly being TRBD1 (5 bases). CDR1 is MNHEY and CDR2 is SMNVEV in the germline V gene (reference sequence). The CDR3 contains 16 residues. Trimming stripped 4 bases from V and 4 bases from J, with 20 bases between. This chain's CDR3 is CASSSSATVSRYEQYF. In DNA, the CDR3 is TGTGCCAGCAGTTCCTCCGCGACAGTAAGCAGGTACGAGCAGTACTTC.

This clone showed up just a few times. J is TRBJ1-1 and V is TRBV10-3; no definite D call. The CDR3 has 15 residues. CDR1 ENHRY and CDR2 SYGVKD come from the germline V gene. The ends were cut back, 0 bases at V and 1 base at J, with 9 bases in the middle. CDR3 DNA: TGTGCCATCAGTGAGTCTCCAGGATCGAACACTGAAGCTTTCTTT. Translating gives CAISESPGSNTEAFF.

This chain uses TRBV6-5 with TRBJ1-6; D unclear. The CDR3 is made up of 12 amino acids. Trimming pared 5 bases from V and 13 bases from J, leaving 12 bases between. Germline CDR1 and CDR2: MNHEY and SVGAGI. In DNA, the CDR3 is TGTGCCAGCAGTCCTAATAGTCCGCCCCTCCACTTT. It is translated as CASSPNSPPLHF.

This clone appeared once. The gene calls are TRBV27 and TRBJ1-2, with 10 bases that match TRBD1. Germline-derived CDR1 and CDR2 are MNHEY and SMNVEV (reference sequence). The CDR3 is 15 amino acids. V lost 7 bases to trimming and J lost 8 bases; unmatched junction nucleotides: 13. The DNA for the CDR3 is TGTGCCAGCACGTCCGGGACAGGGGTTTTCGGGGGCTACACCTTC. Residues: CASTSGTGVFGGYTF.

The chain links TRBV6-5 to TRBJ2-3; tentative D call: TRBD2 (6 bases). Trimming removed 8 bases from V and 4 bases from J, with 16 bases in between. The CDR3 consists of 14 residues. Germline CDR1 is MNHEY and CDR2 is SVGAGI. CDR3 DNA sequence: TGTGCCAGCCGCTTGGAGGGCTACGCAGATACGCAGTATTTT. It encodes CASRLEGYADTQYF.

This chain joins TRBV27 and TRBJ2-4; 7 bases line up with TRBD1. Germline CDR1 reads MNHEY; CDR2 reads SMNVEV (reference sequence). This CDR3 is 13 amino acids long. With 6 bases clipped from V and 5 bases from J, the junction kept 4 bases outside the gene matches. The CDR3 nucleotides are TGTGCCAGCAGGGGGACAGAAGAAAACATTCAGTACTTC. Translating gives CASRGTEENIQYF.

This chain links TRBV10-3 with TRBJ2-1; 10 positions agree with TRBD2. Germline V CDR1 and CDR2: ENHRY, SYGVKD. The CDR3 runs to 13 residues. Losses at the gene ends were 7 bases for V and 7 bases for J; bases not matched to a gene: 4. Here the CDR3 DNA reads TGTGCCATCACGAGCGGGAGGGCTAATGAGCAGTTCTTC. Protein: CAITSGRANEQFF.

This clone was observed once. The rearrangement links TRBV5-1 to TRBJ2-7, with a weak D call TRBD1 (6 bases). This CDR3 has 14 residues. CDR1 and CDR2 (germline): SGHRS, YFSETQ. V was trimmed by 4 bases and J by 2 bases, leaving 13 bases between them. The CDR3 here is CASSGGGQTYEQYF. For the CDR3, the DNA is TGCGCCAGCAGCGGGGGTGGACAGACCTACGAGCAGTACTTC.

This chain uses TRBV30 with TRBJ2-2, with 12 bases aligning to TRBD2. The germline V gene has CDR1 GTSNPN and CDR2 SVGIG (reference sequence). Losses at the gene ends were 3 bases for V and 5 bases for J; bases not matched to a gene: 1. CDR3 length: 14 residues. CDR3 DNA: TGTGCCTGGAGGGGACTAGCGGGTACCGGGGAGCTGTTTTTT. Translating it yields CAWRGLAGTGELFF.

This chain joins TRBV7-9 and TRBJ2-1; maybe TRBD1 (6 bases). The length of the CDR3 is 14 residues. Trimming pared 2 bases from V and 5 bases from J, leaving 10 bases between. CDR1 SEHNR and CDR2 FQNEAQ come from the germline V gene (reference sequence). CDR3 amino acids: CASSLTQGNNEQFF. The CDR3 DNA sequence: TGTGCCAGCAGCTTAACACAGGGAAACAATGAGCAGTTCTTC. The complete variable domain, with remaining parts taken from reference TRBV7-9 and TRBJ2-1, reads DTGVSQNPRHKITKRGQNVTFRCDPISEHNRLYWYRQTLGQGPEFLTYFQNEAQLEKSRLLSDRFSAERPKGSFSTLEIQRTEQGDSAMYLCASSLTQGNNEQFFGPGTRLTVL.

The rearrangement joins TRBV15 to TRBJ2-7; D is unclear. The length of the CDR3 is 14 residues. Germline loops: CDR1 LNHNV, CDR2 YYDKDF (reference sequence). Trimming stripped 4 bases from V and 5 bases from J, with 15 bases between. The CDR3 spells CATSTPGRSDEQYF. CDR3 in DNA: TGTGCCACCAGCACCCCTGGTAGGAGCGACGAGCAGTACTTC.

The rearrangement joins TRBV19 to TRBJ2-3; 9 nucleotides align to TRBD2. This CDR3 region has 15 residues. In germline, CDR1 is LNHDA, CDR2 SQIVND (reference sequence). Trimming at V came to 4 bases and at J to 0 bases, leaving 2 bases not matched to a gene. CDR3 DNA: TGTGCCAGTAGTACTAGCGGGACAAGCACAGATACGCAGTATTTT. It translates to CASSTSGTSTDTQYF. The full variable domain, rest sourced from reference TRBV19 and TRBJ2-3, is DGGITQSPKYLFRKEGQNVTLSCEQNLNHDAMYWYRQDPGQGLRLIYYSQIVNDFQKGDIAEGYSVSREKKESFPLTVTSAQKNPTAFYLCASSTSGTSTDTQYFGPGTRLTVL.

The rearrangement joins TRBV4-1 to TRBJ1-2, with a weak D call TRBD1 (5 bases). The V and J ends lost 3 bases and 8 bases respectively, with 16 bases between them. Per the germline V gene, CDR1 is MGHRA and CDR2 is YSYEKL. The CDR3 is made up of 14 amino acids. The chain's CDR3 is CASSQAGTHDGYTF. Here the CDR3 DNA reads TGCGCCAGCAGCCAGGCCGGGACTCACGACGGCTACACCTTC.

The chain has TRBV2 and TRBJ1-2, with no clear D. CDR3 length equals 15 residues. V lost 0 bases and J 8 bases, leaving 16 bases between the germline ends. Germline V gene data show CDR1 as SNHLY and CDR2 as FYNNEI. CDR3 nucleotide sequence: TGTGCCAGCAGTGAAGCGATTCGGATGGCGGGAGGCTACACCTTC. Protein sequence: CASSEAIRMAGGYTF. Filled out from reference TRBV2 and TRBJ1-2, the complete variable domain reads EPEVTQTPSHQVTQMGQEVILRCVPISNHLYFYWYRQILGQKVEFLVSFYNNEISEKSEIFDDQFSVERPDGSNFTLKIRSTKLEDSAMYFCASSEAIRMAGGYTFGSGTRLTVV.

With respect to this clone: One end of the junction varies from germline; a read error may be responsible. V is TRBV28 and J is TRBJ2-7; 12 bases fit TRBD2. The V gene's germline CDR1 is MDHEN and CDR2 SYDVKM. The CDR3 is made up of 12 amino acids. The CDR3 is CASSPLAGGADF. The DNA for the CDR3 is TGTGCCAGCAGTCCCCTAGCGGGAGGGGCGGACTTC.

The CDR3 sequence: CASSDRRKAFF. CDR3 in DNA: TGTGCCAGCAGTGACAGAAGAAAAGCTTTCTTT. This chain uses TRBV2 with TRBJ1-1, with no clear D. Germline CDR1 reads SNHLY; CDR2 reads FYNNEI. The CDR3 spans 11 residues. V was cut by 3 bases and J by 9 bases, with 8 bases left in between.

The J gene is TRBJ2-1, the V gene TRBV5-6, with TRBD1 identical over 8 bases. Germline assignment: CDR1 SGHDT and CDR2 YYEEEE. V gave up 4 bases and J gave up 1 base; unmatched junction bases: 7. The CDR3 runs to 16 residues. The CDR3 loop is CASSPSDRASYNEQFF. CDR3 DNA: TGTGCCAGCAGCCCATCGGACAGGGCATCCTACAATGAGCAGTTCTTC.

This chain links TRBV30 with TRBJ2-7, with 8 nucleotides matching TRBD2. The CDR3 consists of 12 residues. V shed 5 bases and J 5 bases; nucleotides not matched to a gene: 5. CDR1 is GTSNPN, CDR2 SVGIG, per germline (reference sequence). The CDR3 sequence is CAWRGGRHEQYF. The CDR3 DNA is TGTGCCTGGCGGGGGGGTCGCCACGAGCAGTACTTC.

V usage is TRBV5-4 and J usage is TRBJ1-4; 8 positions agree with TRBD1. J was trimmed by 5 bases and V by 6 bases; bases with no gene match: 6. Germline V CDR1 and CDR2: SGHNT, YYREEE (reference sequence). The CDR3 is 14 residues long. This CDR3 reads CASTLDRGNEKLFF. CDR3 in DNA: TGTGCCAGCACACTCGACAGGGGAAATGAAAAACTGTTTTTT.

DNA for the CDR3: TGCAGCGTTGATAGGGATGGGGGCCGGAAAAACACTGAAGCTTTCTTT. Amino acid sequence: CSVDRDGGRKNTEAFF. The V call is TRBV29-1, the J call TRBJ1-1; perhaps TRBD1 as D (6 bases). Trimming stripped 3 bases from V and 2 bases from J, with 19 bases between. The CDR3 loop spans 16 amino acids. From germline, CDR1 is SQVTM and CDR2 ANQGSEA.

The chain has TRBV7-6 and TRBJ1-5; 8 bases agree with TRBD1. Germline V gene data show CDR1 as SGHVS and CDR2 as FNYEAQ. Trimming removed 1 base from V and 6 bases from J; junction bases left unmatched: 5. The CDR3 extends over 15 amino acids. This chain's CDR3 is CASSLDQGAGQPQHF. DNA for the CDR3: TGTGCCAGCAGCTTAGACCAGGGGGCCGGTCAGCCCCAGCATTTT. Looking up the rest from reference TRBV7-6 and TRBJ1-5 gives the full variable domain: GAGVSQSPRYKVTKRGQDVALRCDPISGHVSLYWYRQALGQGPEFLTYFNYEAQQDKSGLPNDRFSAERPEGSISTLTIQRTEQRDSAMYRCASSLDQGAGQPQHFGDGTRLSIL.

This sequence joins TRBV10-3 and TRBJ2-2; TRBD1 aligns across 7 bases. J was trimmed by 0 bases and V by 4 bases; bases with no gene match: 8. There are 17 residues in the CDR3. Germline loops: CDR1 ENHRY, CDR2 SYGVKD. CDR3: CAISVSQGISNTGELFF. CDR3 DNA: TGTGCCATCAGTGTTTCACAGGGGATTTCGAACACCGGGGAGCTGTTTTTT.